This entry concerns a single T cell receptor (beta chain). The data were produced by immunoSEQ multiplex PCR, yet TCRdb's version contains in-frame clones alone and is incomplete. The table includes just over 150,000 clones, approximately 96% detected once. V lost 6 bases, J lost 4 bases, and 9 bases stayed unmatched. CDR3 length equals 14 residues. Germline CDR1 and CDR2: LNHDA and SQIVND (reference sequence). These data originate in a study of control samples from healthy donors and cancer patients. This chain links TRBV19 with TRBJ2-7; the match to TRBD1 covers 7 bases. The TCR was taken from a woman in her 40s in good health. Input material: blood. This CDR3 is CASRPTGTAYEQYF. In DNA form, the CDR3 reads TGTGCCAGTAGACCCACCGGGACAGCGTACGAGCAGTACTTC.